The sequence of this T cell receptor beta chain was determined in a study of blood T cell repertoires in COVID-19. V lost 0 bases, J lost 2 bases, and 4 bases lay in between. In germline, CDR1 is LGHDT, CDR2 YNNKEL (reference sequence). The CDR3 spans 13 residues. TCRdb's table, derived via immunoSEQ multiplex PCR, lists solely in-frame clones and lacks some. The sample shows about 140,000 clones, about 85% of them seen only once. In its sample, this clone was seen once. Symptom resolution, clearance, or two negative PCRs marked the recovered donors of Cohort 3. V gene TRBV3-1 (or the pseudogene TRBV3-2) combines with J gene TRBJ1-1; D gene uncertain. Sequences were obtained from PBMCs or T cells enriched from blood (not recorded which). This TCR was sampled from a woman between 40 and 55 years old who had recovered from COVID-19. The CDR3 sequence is CASSQEINTEAFF. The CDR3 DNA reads TGTGCCAGCAGCCAAGAAATAAACACTGAAGCTTTCTTT.